This T cell receptor (beta chain) originates from a study of tumor-infiltrating lymphocytes in localized non-small cell lung cancer. Study results and limitations: Technical variation could not be separated from intratumor heterogeneity here. Not all patients were TCR sequenced, owing to tissue quantity.

Sequencing was performed with immunoSEQ multiplex PCR; in TCRdb, only in-frame clones are kept and a portion is missing. The sample contains about 8,500 clones, around 77% of which appear only once. This clone is judged medium-sized (0.01 to 0.1%). The antigen is unknown. Deletions cut 1 base from V and 4 bases from J, with 8 bases between. Germline values: CDR1 SGHRS, CDR2 YFSETQ. This CDR3 contains 13 residues. The sample was uninvolved lung tissue not adjacent to the tumor. This chain joins TRBV5-1 and TRBJ2-5; D possibly matches TRBD1 or TRBD2 (5 bases each). The TCR originated in a human donor with non-small cell lung cancer. CDR3 amino acids: CASSLTGRETQYF. The CDR3 DNA reads TGCGCCAGCAGCTTGACGGGGCGAGAGACCCAGTACTTC.